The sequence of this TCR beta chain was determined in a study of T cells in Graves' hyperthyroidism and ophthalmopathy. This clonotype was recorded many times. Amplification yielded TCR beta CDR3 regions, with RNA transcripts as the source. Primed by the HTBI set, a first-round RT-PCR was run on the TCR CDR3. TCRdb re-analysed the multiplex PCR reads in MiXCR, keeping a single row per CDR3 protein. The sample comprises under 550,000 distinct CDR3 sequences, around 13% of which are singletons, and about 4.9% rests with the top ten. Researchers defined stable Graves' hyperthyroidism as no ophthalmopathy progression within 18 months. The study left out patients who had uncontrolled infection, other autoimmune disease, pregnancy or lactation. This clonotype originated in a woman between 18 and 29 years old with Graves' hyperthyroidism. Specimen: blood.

The CDR3 nucleotides are TGTGCCAGCAGCTCCACCGGGACAAACACCGGGGAGCTGTTTTTT. This sequence encodes CASSSTGTNTGELFF. The rearrangement uses TRBV7-3 and TRBJ2-2; the D gene is possibly TRBD1 (6 bases). The V gene lost 4 bases and the J gene lost 2 bases, with 11 bases spanning the gap. The CDR3 extends over 15 amino acids. Germline CDR1 SGHTA, CDR2 FQGTGA.